This T cell receptor (beta chain) appears in the sequencing data of a study of blood T cell repertoires in COVID-19. Study in general: The origin of the acute and convalescent COVID-19 samples was the United States, Italy and Spain. T cells, B-cell-depleted T cells, or PBMCs provided the cDNA or gDNA that served as material.

Original methodology: Amplification of reference gene primers provided the estimated nucleated cell counts. Clones were read by immunoSEQ multiplex PCR, and TCRdb kept only the in-frame ones, dropping some. The V and J calls and clone size are taken from that table; D and trimming were inferred from the DNA. The sample shows around 260,000 clones, around 87% of them seen only once. This TCR came from a woman between 50 and 59 years old with acute or convalescent COVID-19. What was sequenced was peripheral blood.

In nucleotides, the CDR3 is TGTGCCACCAGCAGAGACGAGCAGGGTCAGCCCCAGCATTTT. Its protein is CATSRDEQGQPQHF. The chain carries TRBV15 and TRBJ1-5, with a possible D match to TRBD1 (5 bases). CDR3 size: 14 residues. The germline V and J ends were trimmed by 0 bases and 6 bases, with 9 bases remaining between them. CDR1 and CDR2 (germline): LNHNV, YYDKDF (reference sequence). The full variable domain, rest sourced from reference TRBV15 and TRBJ1-5, is DAMVIQNPRYQVTQFGKPVTLSCSQTLNHNVMYWYQQKSSQAPKLLFHYYDKDFNNEADTPDNFQSRRPNTSFCFLDIRSPGLGDTAMYLCATSRDEQGQPQHFGDGTRLSIL.